This record covers a single T cell receptor (delta chain). Germline-derived CDR1 and CDR2 are GEAIGNYY and EKD. The CDR3 runs to 21 residues. Germline trimming cut 0 bases from V and 1 base from J; bases unmatched to any gene: 11. These data belong to a study of gamma-delta chains in newborns, infants, children. For the study at large: Microbial exposure reportedly drives polyclonal innate γδ T cell expansion after birth.

TCRdb used CATT to re-call clones from the reads. The table shows approximately 11,000 delta-chain clones, with about 9.4% occurring only once. This chain connects TRDV2 to TRDJ3, with 10 bases that match TRDD3. Sequenced material: blood. The origin of this receptor is a child who was a newborn, infant or young child, either healthy, febrile or measles-vaccinated (not recorded which). In DNA form, the CDR3 reads TGTGCCTGTGACACCATTGTGCGGCTGGGGGATATTTCCTGGGACACCCGACAGATGTTTTTC. Its translation is CACDTIVRLGDISWDTRQMFF.